These 4 T cell receptor beta chains were sequenced from one sample in a study of blood T cell repertoires in COVID-19. Profiled with immunoSEQ multiplex PCR; TCRdb holds only in-frame clones, not every one. Here the sample spans just under 150,000 clones, about 86% being singletons. Sequenced input: peripheral blood. The receptor source for this set is a woman aged 45-60 years with active or convalescent COVID-19.

The J gene is TRBJ2-1, the V gene TRBV9; 7 nucleotides agree with TRBD2. There are 16 residues in the CDR3. In germline, CDR1 is SGDLS, CDR2 YYNGEE. V was pared by 4 bases and J by 4 bases, with 11 bases of the junction left unmatched. CDR3 region: CASSPRGGPEYNEQFF. As DNA, the CDR3 is TGTGCCAGCAGCCCAAGGGGAGGGCCAGAGTACAATGAGCAGTTCTTC.

The DNA of the CDR3 is TGCGCCAGCAGCACAACAGCTAACACTGAAGCTTTCTTT. This encodes CASSTTANTEAFF. V usage is TRBV5-1 and J usage is TRBJ1-1; no reliable D call. CDR1 is SGHRS and CDR2 is YFSETQ in the germline V gene. Trimming cost V 4 bases and J 2 bases, with 9 bases left between them. The CDR3 is 13 amino acids.

This chain uses TRBV4-3 with TRBJ1-3; TRBD1 agrees at 7 bases. Trimming cost V 2 bases and J 4 bases; bases outside gene matches: 5. This CDR3 comprises 15 residues. Germline V CDR1 and CDR2: LGHNA, YSLEER. The CDR3 nucleotides read TGCGCCAGCAGCCAAAGTTCACAGGGGGGAAACACCATATATTTT. Its protein product is CASSQSSQGGNTIYF.

This clone was seen once. The gene calls are TRBV27 and TRBJ1-2; D uncertain. This CDR3 is 15 amino acids long. In germline, CDR1 is MNHEY, CDR2 SMNVEV (reference sequence). Trimming took off 2 bases at V and 4 bases at J, with 14 bases between the two ends. In DNA, the CDR3 is TGTGCCAGCAGTTTAAATCCCGTTAACGGCTATGGCTACACCTTC. Protein product: CASSLNPVNGYGYTF.